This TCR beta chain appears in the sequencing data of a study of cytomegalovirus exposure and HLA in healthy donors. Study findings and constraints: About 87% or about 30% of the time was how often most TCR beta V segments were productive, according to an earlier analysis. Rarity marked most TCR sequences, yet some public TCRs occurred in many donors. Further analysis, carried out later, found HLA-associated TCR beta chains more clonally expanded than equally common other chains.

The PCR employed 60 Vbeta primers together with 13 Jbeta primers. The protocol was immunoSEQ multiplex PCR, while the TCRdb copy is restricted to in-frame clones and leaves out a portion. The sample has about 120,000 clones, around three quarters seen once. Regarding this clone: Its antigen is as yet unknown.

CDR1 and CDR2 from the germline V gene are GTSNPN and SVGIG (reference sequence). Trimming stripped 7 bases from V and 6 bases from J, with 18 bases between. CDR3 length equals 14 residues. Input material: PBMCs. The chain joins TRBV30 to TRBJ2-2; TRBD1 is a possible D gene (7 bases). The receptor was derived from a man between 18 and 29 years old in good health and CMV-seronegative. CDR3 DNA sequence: TGTGCCTCGCCGGGAGCAGGGGGATCCGGGGAGCTGTTTTTT. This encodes CASPGAGGSGELFF.